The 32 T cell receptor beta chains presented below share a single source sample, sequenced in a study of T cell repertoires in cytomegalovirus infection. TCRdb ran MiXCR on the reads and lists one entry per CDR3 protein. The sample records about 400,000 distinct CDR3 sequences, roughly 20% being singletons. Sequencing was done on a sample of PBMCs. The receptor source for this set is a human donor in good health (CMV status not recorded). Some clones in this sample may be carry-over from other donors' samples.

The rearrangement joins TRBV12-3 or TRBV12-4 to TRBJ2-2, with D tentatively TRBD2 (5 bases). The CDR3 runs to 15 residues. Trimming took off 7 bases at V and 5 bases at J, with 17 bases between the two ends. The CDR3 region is CASKIGTGSTGELFF. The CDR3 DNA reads TGTGCCAGCAAAATCGGTACGGGAAGTACCGGGGAGCTGTTTTTT.

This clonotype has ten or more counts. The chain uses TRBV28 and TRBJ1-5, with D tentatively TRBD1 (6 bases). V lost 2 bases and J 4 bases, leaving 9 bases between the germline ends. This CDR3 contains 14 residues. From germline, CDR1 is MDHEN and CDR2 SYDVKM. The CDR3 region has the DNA TGTGCCAGCAGTTTAGGGGGCCTGAATCAGCCCCAGCATTTT. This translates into CASSLGGLNQPQHF.

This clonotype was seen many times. CDR3 loop: CASSSHDLTDTQYF. The CDR3 DNA reads TGTGCCAGCAGCTCACACGACCTAACAGATACGCAGTATTTT. The gene calls are TRBV11-2 and TRBJ2-3; D remains ambiguous. This CDR3 has 14 amino acids. The germline V and J ends were trimmed by 4 bases and 3 bases, with 11 bases remaining between them. From germline, CDR1 is SGHAT and CDR2 FQNNGV.

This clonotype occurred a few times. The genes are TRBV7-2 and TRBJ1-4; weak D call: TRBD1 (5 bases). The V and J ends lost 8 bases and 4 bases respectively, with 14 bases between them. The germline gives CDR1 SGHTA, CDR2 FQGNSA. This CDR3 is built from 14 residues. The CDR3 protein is CASATAGGNEKLFF. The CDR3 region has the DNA TGTGCCAGCGCTACAGCGGGGGGTAATGAAAAACTGTTTTTT. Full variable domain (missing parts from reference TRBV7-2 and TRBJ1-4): GAGVSQSPSNKVTEKGKDVELRCDPISGHTALYWYRQSLGQGLEFLIYFQGNSAPDKSGLPSDRFSAERTGGSVSTLTIQRTQQEDSAVYLCASATAGGNEKLFFGSGTQLSVL.

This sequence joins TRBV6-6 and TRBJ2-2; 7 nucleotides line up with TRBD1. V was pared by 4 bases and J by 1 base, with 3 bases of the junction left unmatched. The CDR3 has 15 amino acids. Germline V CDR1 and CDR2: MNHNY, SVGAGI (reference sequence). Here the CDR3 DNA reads TGTGCCAGCAGTTGGGGGACAGAGAACACCGGGGAGCTGTTTTTT. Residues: CASSWGTENTGELFF.

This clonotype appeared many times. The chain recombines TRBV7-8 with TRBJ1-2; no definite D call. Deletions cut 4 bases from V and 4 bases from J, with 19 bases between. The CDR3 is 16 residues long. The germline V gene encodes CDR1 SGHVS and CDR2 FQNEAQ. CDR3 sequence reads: CASSSTSPTVLYGYTF. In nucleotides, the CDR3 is TGTGCCAGCAGCTCCACGTCCCCAACAGTTCTCTATGGCTACACCTTC. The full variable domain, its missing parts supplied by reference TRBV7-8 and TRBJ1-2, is GAGVSQSPRYKVAKRGQDVALRCDPISGHVSLFWYQQALGQGPEFLTYFQNEAQLDKSGLPSDRFFAERPEGSVSTLKIQRTQQEDSAVYLCASSSTSPTVLYGYTFGSGTRLTVV.

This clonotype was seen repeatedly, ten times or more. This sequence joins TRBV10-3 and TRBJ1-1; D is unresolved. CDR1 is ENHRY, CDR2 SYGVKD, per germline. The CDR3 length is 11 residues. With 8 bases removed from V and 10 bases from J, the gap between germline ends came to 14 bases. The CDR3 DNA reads TGTGCCATCCTCCAGGACCAAAGAGCTTTCTTT. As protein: CAILQDQRAFF.

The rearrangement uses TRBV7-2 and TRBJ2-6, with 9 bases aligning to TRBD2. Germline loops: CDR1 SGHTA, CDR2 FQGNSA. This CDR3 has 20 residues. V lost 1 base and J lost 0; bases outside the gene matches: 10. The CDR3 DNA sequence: TGTGCCAGCAGCTTAGTTCCCCTAGCGGGATCGTCCTCTGGGGCCAACGTCCTGACTTTC. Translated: CASSLVPLAGSSSGANVLTF.

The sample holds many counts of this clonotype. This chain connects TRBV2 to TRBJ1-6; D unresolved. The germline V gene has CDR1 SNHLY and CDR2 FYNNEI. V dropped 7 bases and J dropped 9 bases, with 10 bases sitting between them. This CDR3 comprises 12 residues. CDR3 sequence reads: CASITAGSPLHF. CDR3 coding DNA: TGTGCCAGCATCACGGCGGGTTCACCCCTCCACTTT.

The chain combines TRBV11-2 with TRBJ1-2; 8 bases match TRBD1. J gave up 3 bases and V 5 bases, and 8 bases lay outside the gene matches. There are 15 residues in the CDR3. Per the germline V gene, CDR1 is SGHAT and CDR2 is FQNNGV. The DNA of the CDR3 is TGTGCCAGCAGCGCAAGGGACAGGCTCTACTATGGCTACACCTTC. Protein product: CASSARDRLYYGYTF.

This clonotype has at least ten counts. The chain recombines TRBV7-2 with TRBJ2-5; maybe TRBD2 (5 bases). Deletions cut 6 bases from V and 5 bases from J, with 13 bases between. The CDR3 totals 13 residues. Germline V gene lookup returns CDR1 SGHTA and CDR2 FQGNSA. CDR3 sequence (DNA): TGTGCCAGCAGTCGGACTTCCTTGGAGACCCAGTACTTC. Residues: CASSRTSLETQYF. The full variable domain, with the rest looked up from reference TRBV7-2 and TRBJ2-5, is GAGVSQSPSNKVTEKGKDVELRCDPISGHTALYWYRQSLGQGLEFLIYFQGNSAPDKSGLPSDRFSAERTGGSVSTLTIQRTQQEDSAVYLCASSRTSLETQYFGPGTRLLVL.

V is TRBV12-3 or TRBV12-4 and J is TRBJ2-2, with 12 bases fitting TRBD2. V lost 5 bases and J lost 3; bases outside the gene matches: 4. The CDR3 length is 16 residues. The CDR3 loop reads CASSPGTSGYTGELFF. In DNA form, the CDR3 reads TGTGCCAGCAGTCCGGGGACTAGCGGGTACACCGGGGAGCTGTTTTTT.

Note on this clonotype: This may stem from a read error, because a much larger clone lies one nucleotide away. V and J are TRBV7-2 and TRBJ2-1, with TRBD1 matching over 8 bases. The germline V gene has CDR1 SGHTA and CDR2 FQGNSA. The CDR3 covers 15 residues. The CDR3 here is CASSPRDRSLNEQLF. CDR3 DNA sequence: TGTGCCAGCAGCCCCCGGGACAGGTCCCTCAATGAGCAGCTCTTC.

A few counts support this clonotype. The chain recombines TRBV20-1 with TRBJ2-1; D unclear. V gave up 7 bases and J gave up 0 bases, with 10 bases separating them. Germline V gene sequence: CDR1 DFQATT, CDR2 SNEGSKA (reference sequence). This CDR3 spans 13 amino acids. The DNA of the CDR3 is TGCAGTGGGGCGGTACCCTCCTACAATGAGCAGTTCTTC. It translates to CSGAVPSYNEQFF.

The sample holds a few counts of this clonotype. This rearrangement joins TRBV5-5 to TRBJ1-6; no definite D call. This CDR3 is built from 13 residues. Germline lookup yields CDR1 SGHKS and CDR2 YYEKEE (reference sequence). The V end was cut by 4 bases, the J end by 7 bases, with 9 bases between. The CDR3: CASSPTENSPLHF. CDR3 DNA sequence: TGTGCCAGCAGCCCTACGGAGAATTCACCCCTCCACTTT. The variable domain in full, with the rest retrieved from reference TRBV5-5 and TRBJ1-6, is DAGVTQSPTHLIKTRGQQVTLRCSPISGHKSVSWYQQVLGQGPQFIFQYYEKEERGRGNFPDRFSARQFPNYSSELNVNALLLGDSALYLCASSPTENSPLHFGNGTRLTVT.

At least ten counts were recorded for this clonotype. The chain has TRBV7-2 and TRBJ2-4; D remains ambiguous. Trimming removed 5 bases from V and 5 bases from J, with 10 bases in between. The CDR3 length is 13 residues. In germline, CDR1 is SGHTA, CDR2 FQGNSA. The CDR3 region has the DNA TGTGCCAGCAGCCCGAGGACCCAAAACATTCAGTACTTC. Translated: CASSPRTQNIQYF.

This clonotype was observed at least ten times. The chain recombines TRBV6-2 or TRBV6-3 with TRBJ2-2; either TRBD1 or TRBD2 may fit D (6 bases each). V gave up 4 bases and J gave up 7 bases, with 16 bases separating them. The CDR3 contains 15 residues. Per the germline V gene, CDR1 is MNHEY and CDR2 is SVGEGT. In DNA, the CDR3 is TGTGCCAGCAGTTCGAAGGGGGGAATAATCGGGGAGCTGTTTTTT. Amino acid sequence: CASSSKGGIIGELFF.

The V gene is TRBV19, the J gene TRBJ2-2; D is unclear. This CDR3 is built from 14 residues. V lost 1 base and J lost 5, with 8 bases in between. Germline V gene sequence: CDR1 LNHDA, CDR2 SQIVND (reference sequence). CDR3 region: CASSIGLLTGELFF. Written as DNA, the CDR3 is TGTGCCAGTAGTATAGGATTACTGACCGGGGAGCTGTTTTTT.

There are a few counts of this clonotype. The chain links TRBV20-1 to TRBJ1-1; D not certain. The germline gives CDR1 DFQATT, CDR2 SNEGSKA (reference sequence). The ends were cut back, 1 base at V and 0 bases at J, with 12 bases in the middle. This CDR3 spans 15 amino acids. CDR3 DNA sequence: TGCAGTGCTAGAGGGGCAACCCCGGTGAACACTGAAGCTTTCTTT. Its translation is CSARGATPVNTEAFF.

CDR3 in amino acids: CASSLDRYQPQHF. The CDR3 coding sequence is TGTGCCAGCAGTTTAGATAGGTATCAGCCCCAGCATTTT. The chain has TRBV28 and TRBJ1-5; no reliable D call. This CDR3 has 13 residues. Per germline, CDR1 MDHEN and CDR2 SYDVKM. V lost 2 bases to trimming and J lost 5 bases, with 7 bases between them.

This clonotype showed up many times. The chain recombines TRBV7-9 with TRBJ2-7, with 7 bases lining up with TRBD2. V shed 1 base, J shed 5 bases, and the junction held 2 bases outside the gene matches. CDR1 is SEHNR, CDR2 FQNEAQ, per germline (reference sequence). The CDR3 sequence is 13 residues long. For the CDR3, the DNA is TGTGCCAGCAGCTTAGATGGGAGGGACGAGCAGTACTTC. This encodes CASSLDGRDEQYF.

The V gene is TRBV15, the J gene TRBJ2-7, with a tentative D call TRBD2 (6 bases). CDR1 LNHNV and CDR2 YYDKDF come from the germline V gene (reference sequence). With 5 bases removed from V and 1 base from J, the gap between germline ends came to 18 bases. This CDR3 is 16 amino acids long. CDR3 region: CATSGGGWRDSYEQYF. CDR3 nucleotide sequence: TGTGCCACCAGCGGTGGGGGGTGGAGGGATTCCTACGAGCAGTACTTC. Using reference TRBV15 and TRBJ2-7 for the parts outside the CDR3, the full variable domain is DAMVIQNPRYQVTQFGKPVTLSCSQTLNHNVMYWYQQKSSQAPKLLFHYYDKDFNNEADTPDNFQSRRPNTSFCFLDIRSPGLGDTAMYLCATSGGGWRDSYEQYFGPGTRLTVT.

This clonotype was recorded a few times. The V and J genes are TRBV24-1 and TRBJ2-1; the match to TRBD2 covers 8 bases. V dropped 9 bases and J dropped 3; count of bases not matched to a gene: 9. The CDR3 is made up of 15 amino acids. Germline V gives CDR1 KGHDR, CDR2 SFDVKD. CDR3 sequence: CATSPSGSSYNEQFF. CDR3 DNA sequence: TGTGCCACCTCTCCGAGCGGGAGTAGCTACAATGAGCAGTTCTTC.

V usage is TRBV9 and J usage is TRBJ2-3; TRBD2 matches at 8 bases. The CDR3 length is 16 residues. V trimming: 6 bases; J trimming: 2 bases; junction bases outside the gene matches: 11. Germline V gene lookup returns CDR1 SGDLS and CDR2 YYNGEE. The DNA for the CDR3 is TGTGCCAGCAACGAGGTAGGACTAGCAGCCACAGATACGCAGTATTTT. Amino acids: CASNEVGLAATDTQYF.

The CDR3 sequence: CASSSLGNTDTQYF. DNA for the CDR3: TGTGCCAGCAGTTCGTTGGGAAACACAGATACGCAGTATTTT. V and J are TRBV6-5 and TRBJ2-3; D not certain. Trimming removed 4 bases from V and 2 bases from J, with 10 bases in between. The CDR3 is 14 amino acids. CDR1 MNHEY and CDR2 SVGAGI come from the germline V gene.

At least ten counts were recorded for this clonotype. The CDR3 loop reads CASSNPVGGGSDIQYF. In DNA form, the CDR3 reads TGTGCCAGCAGCAACCCGGTGGGCGGGGGGTCGGACATTCAGTACTTC. The gene calls are TRBV7-2 and TRBJ2-4, with 8 bases that match TRBD2. Trimming took 5 bases from V and 8 from J; bases not matched to a gene: 14. Germline CDR1 is SGHTA and CDR2 is FQGNSA. The length of the CDR3 is 16 residues.

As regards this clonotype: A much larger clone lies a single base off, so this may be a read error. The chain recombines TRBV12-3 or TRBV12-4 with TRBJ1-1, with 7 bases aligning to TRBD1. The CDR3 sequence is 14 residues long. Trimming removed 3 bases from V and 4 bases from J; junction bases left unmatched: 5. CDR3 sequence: CASSFVPGGTEAFF. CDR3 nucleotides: TGTGCCAGCAGTTTCGTCCCAGGGGGCACTGAAGCTTTCTTT.

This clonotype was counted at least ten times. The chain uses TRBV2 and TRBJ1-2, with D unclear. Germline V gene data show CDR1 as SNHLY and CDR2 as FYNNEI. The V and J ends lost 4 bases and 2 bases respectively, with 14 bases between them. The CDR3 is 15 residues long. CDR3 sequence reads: CASSAERGLNYGYTF. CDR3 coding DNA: TGTGCCAGCAGTGCGGAAAGAGGTTTAAACTATGGCTACACCTTC.

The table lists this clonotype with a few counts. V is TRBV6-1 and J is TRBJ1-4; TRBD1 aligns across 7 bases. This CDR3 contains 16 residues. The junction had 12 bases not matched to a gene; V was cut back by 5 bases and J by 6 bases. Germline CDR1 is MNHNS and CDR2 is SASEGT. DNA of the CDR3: TGTGCCAGCAGTAAAAAACCCGGGACAGAAGATGAAAAACTGTTTTTT. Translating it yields CASSKKPGTEDEKLFF.

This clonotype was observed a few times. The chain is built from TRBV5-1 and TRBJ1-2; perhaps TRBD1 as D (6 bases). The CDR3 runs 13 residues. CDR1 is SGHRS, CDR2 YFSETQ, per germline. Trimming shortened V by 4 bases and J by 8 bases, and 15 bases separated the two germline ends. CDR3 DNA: TGCGCCAGCAGCAGTACAGGGACGGACGGCTACACCTTC. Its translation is CASSSTGTDGYTF. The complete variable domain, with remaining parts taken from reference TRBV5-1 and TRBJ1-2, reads KAGVTQTPRYLIKTRGQQVTLSCSPISGHRSVSWYQQTPGQGLQFLFEYFSETQRNKGNFPGRFSGRQFSNSRSEMNVSTLELGDSALYLCASSSTGTDGYTFGSGTRLTVV.

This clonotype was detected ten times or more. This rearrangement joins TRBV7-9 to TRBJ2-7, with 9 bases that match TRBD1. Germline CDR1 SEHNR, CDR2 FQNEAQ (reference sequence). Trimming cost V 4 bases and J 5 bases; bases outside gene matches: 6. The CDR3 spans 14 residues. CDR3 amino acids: CASSYTGGEDEQYF. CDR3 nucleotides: TGTGCCAGCAGCTATACAGGGGGCGAGGACGAGCAGTACTTC.

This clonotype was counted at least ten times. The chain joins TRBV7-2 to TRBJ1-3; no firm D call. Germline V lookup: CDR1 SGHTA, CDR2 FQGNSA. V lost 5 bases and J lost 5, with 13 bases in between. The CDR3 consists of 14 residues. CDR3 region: CASSQYDIRNTIYF. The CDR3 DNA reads TGTGCCAGCAGCCAGTACGACATCCGAAACACCATATATTTT.